This is a list of T cell receptor beta chains from one sample in a study of cytomegalovirus exposure and HLA in healthy donors. The protocol was immunoSEQ multiplex PCR, while the TCRdb copy is restricted to in-frame clones and leaves out a portion. The sample lists more than 200,000 clones, 65% to 80% occurring once. The specimen sequenced was PBMCs. These TCRs come from a girl aged 2 to 10 in good health and CMV-seronegative. CDR3s include the opening cysteine and the closing phenylalanine or tryptophan. Fields, in order: V gene, D gene, clone size, J gene, CDR3 protein, CDR3 DNA. D genes are given only for firm matches. Clone sizes are given selectively: once, few, many, or a class where the clone is expanded.

V: TRBV27; D: -; size: -; J: TRBJ2-1; CDR3: CASTSVEYNEQFF; DNA: TGTGCCAGCACCAGCGTAGAATACAATGAGCAGTTCTTC
V: TRBV2; D: -; size: -; J: TRBJ1-2; CDR3: CASSTFPTRGEFGYTF; DNA: TGTGCCAGCAGCACTTTCCCCACCAGGGGCGAGTTTGGCTACACCTTC
V: TRBV18; D: TRBD1; size: -; J: TRBJ2-7; CDR3: CASSLTGQSEQYF; DNA: TGTGCCAGCTCATTGACAGGGCAGAGCGAGCAGTACTTC
V: TRBV14; D: -; size: -; J: TRBJ2-1; CDR3: CASSQLIQGYEQFF; DNA: TGTGCCAGCAGCCAACTCATTCAGGGCTATGAGCAGTTCTTC
V: TRBV2; D: TRBD1; size: few; J: TRBJ2-1; CDR3: CASGTGKGNEQFF; DNA: TGTGCCAGCGGGACAGGGAAAGGCAATGAGCAGTTCTTC
V: TRBV7-2; D: -; size: once; J: TRBJ1-2; CDR3: CASSARVANYGYTF; DNA: TGTGCCAGCAGCGCGAGGGTAGCTAACTATGGCTACACCTTC
V: TRBV2; D: -; size: -; J: TRBJ1-1; CDR3: CASRLDPDTEAFF; DNA: TGTGCCAGCAGACTAGACCCGGACACTGAAGCTTTCTTT
V: TRBV13; D: -; size: -; J: TRBJ1-3; CDR3: CASSLVYGAGNTIYF; DNA: TGTGCCAGCAGCTTAGTGTACGGAGCTGGAAACACCATATATTTT
V: TRBV7-6; D: -; size: -; J: TRBJ1-1; CDR3: CASSLQMNTEAFF; DNA: TGTGCCAGCAGCCTACAGATGAACACTGAAGCTTTCTTT
V: TRBV10-1; D: TRBD2; size: few; J: TRBJ2-1; CDR3: CASSDPGLAGRYNEQFF; DNA: TGCGCCAGCAGTGATCCCGGACTAGCGGGACGGTACAATGAGCAGTTCTTC
V: TRBV7-2; D: TRBD1; size: -; J: TRBJ1-5; CDR3: CASSLESPLTGYQPQHF; DNA: TGTGCCAGCAGCTTAGAATCCCCTCTGACAGGGTATCAGCCCCAGCATTTT
V: TRBV15; D: -; size: -; J: TRBJ2-1; CDR3: CATSRVAGTNNEQFF; DNA: TGTGCCACCAGCAGAGTCGCTGGCACCAACAATGAGCAGTTCTTC
V: TRBV4-2; D: TRBD2; size: -; J: TRBJ2-5; CDR3: CASSQVTSGLETQYF; DNA: TGTGCCAGCAGCCAAGTAACTAGCGGTTTGGAGACCCAGTACTTC
V: TRBV5-1; D: -; size: -; J: TRBJ1-3; CDR3: CASSLAARAGNTIYF; DNA: TGCGCCAGCAGCTTGGCGGCCCGGGCTGGAAACACCATATATTTT
V: TRBV4-1; D: -; size: few; J: TRBJ1-4; CDR3: CASSKLPNEKLFF; DNA: TGCGCCAGCAGCAAACTACCTAATGAAAAACTGTTTTTT
V: TRBV2; D: TRBD2; size: few; J: TRBJ2-5; CDR3: CASSPIPGTSGGQETQYF; DNA: TGTGCCAGCAGTCCTATTCCCGGGACTAGCGGGGGGCAAGAGACCCAGTACTTC
V: TRBV6-5; D: TRBD2; size: -; J: TRBJ2-5; CDR3: CASSRGVQETQYF; DNA: TGTGCCAGCAGTCGGGGGGTTCAAGAGACCCAGTACTTC
V: TRBV5-6; D: -; size: -; J: TRBJ2-7; CDR3: CASSLNGGAYEQYF; DNA: TGTGCCAGCAGCTTAAACGGCGGCGCCTACGAGCAGTACTTC
V: TRBV7-9; D: TRBD1; size: once; J: TRBJ2-7; CDR3: CASSLGTGAARSYEQYF; DNA: TGTGCCAGCAGCTTAGGGACAGGGGCCGCCAGGTCCTACGAGCAGTACTTC
V: TRBV6-5; D: TRBD1; size: -; J: TRBJ1-4; CDR3: CASMGQGGEKLFF; DNA: TGTGCCAGCATGGGACAGGGGGGAGAAAAACTGTTTTTT
V: TRBV4-1; D: -; size: -; J: TRBJ1-1; CDR3: CASSQSVRTGDTEAFF; DNA: TGCGCCAGCAGCCAAAGTGTACGTACAGGCGACACTGAAGCTTTCTTT
V: TRBV7-9; D: -; size: -; J: TRBJ2-5; CDR3: CASSPRTPLNEGTQYF; DNA: TGTGCCAGCAGCCCACGGACACCCCTCAACGAAGGGACCCAGTACTTC
V: TRBV18; D: TRBD1; size: -; J: TRBJ1-5; CDR3: CASSRTGVRDQPQHF; DNA: TGTGCCAGCTCACGGACAGGGGTTAGGGATCAGCCCCAGCATTTT
V: TRBV5-4; D: -; size: -; J: TRBJ2-3; CDR3: CASSLTHSTDTQYF; DNA: TGTGCCAGCAGCTTAACCCACTCCACAGATACGCAGTATTTT
V: TRBV27; D: TRBD1; size: -; J: TRBJ1-2; CDR3: CASSSGQGGGYTF; DNA: TGTGCCAGCAGTTCTGGACAGGGAGGAGGCTACACCTTC
V: TRBV18; D: -; size: -; J: TRBJ1-1; CDR3: CASSPEYDRATEAFF; DNA: TGTGCCAGCTCACCCGAATATGACAGAGCTACTGAAGCTTTCTTT
V: TRBV2; D: -; size: -; J: TRBJ1-1; CDR3: CASREAAEAFF; DNA: TGTGCCAGCAGGGAGGCAGCTGAAGCTTTCTTT
V: TRBV7-9; D: -; size: -; J: TRBJ1-1; CDR3: CSSSPLEGRAFF; DNA: TGTTCCAGCAGTCCTTTGGAGGGGAGGGCTTTCTTT
V: TRBV9; D: TRBD2; size: -; J: TRBJ2-7; CDR3: CASSQGLAGAYEQYF; DNA: TGTGCCAGCAGCCAGGGACTAGCGGGCGCCTACGAGCAGTACTTC
V: TRBV4-1; D: -; size: -; J: TRBJ2-7; CDR3: CASSLDSAYEQYF; DNA: TGCGCCAGCAGCCTCGACAGCGCGTACGAGCAGTACTTC
V: TRBV19; D: -; size: few; J: TRBJ1-2; CDR3: CASSFPGIYLYYGYTF; DNA: TGTGCCAGTAGTTTCCCAGGGATCTACCTTTACTATGGCTACACCTTC
V: TRBV6-5; D: -; size: -; J: TRBJ1-4; CDR3: CASSYSRGAYEKLFF; DNA: TGTGCCAGCAGTTACTCGCGGGGGGCCTATGAAAAACTGTTTTTT
V: TRBV29-1; D: TRBD2; size: -; J: TRBJ2-7; CDR3: CSARTSFDYEQYF; DNA: TGCAGCGCTCGGACTAGCTTTGACTACGAGCAGTACTTC
V: TRBV15; D: TRBD2; size: -; J: TRBJ2-1; CDR3: CATSPLAGGPDEQFF; DNA: TGTGCCACCAGCCCTCTAGCGGGGGGGCCGGATGAGCAGTTCTTC